This TCR beta chain derives from a study of response to subunit inactivated influenza vaccine. This clonotype showed up just a few times. Each CDR3 protein gets one entry after TCRdb re-called the RT-PCR reads with MiXCR. Of around 520,000 distinct CDR3 sequences listed, 10% to 15% are singletons. This CDR3 spans 16 amino acids. The ends lost 3 bases at V and 6 bases at J; junction bases unmatched: 8. Per the germline V gene, CDR1 is MNHEY and CDR2 is SVGAGI. This chain connects TRBV6-5 to TRBJ2-5, with TRBD2 matching over 12 bases. This TCR was sampled from a man aged 45-65 years who received an inactivated influenza vaccine. The sequencing used PBMCs from blood, collected on the day of vaccination. This CDR3 reads CASSYPRLAGEQTQYF. The CDR3, as DNA: TGTGCCAGCAGTTATCCCCGACTAGCGGGGGAGCAGACCCAGTACTTC.